This T cell receptor beta chain was sequenced for a study of PD-1 blockade in classical Hodgkin lymphoma. Study as a whole: Every 2 weeks, patients got 3 mg/kg intravenous nivolumab.

Notes on the study in general: TCR diversity at baseline was reported to be reduced in newly diagnosed patients relative to healthy donors. With CD4+ cells, TCR diversity rose significantly by C4D1, but not with CD8+ cells. Complete responders started with a diversity level that resembled newly diagnosed patients at baseline.

This clone was recorded a few times. Its antigen is undetermined. Germline assignment: CDR1 SGHNT and CDR2 YENEEA. V was cut by 5 bases and J by 3 bases, with 11 bases left in between. The CDR3 sequence is 14 residues long. Autologous stem cell transplantation was followed by relapse in every patient, and brentuximab vedotin exposure varied. Measured with immunoSEQ multiplex PCR; TCRdb has only the in-frame clones, and not every one. Of approximately 70,000 clones listed, approximately 94% are singletons. The clonotype originates from a human donor with classical Hodgkin lymphoma. The rearrangement uses TRBV11-3 and TRBJ1-5; a weak D match, TRBD1 (5 bases). Sequenced here: peripheral blood mononuclear cells (PBMCs), sampled at baseline. The CDR3 nucleotides read TGTGCCAGCAGCCGACAGTCCCTCAATCAGCCCCAGCATTTT. Amino acids: CASSRQSLNQPQHF.